These 21 T cell receptor beta chains originate from one sample sequenced in a study of T cell responses to AZD1222 COVID-19 vaccine. Clones were read by immunoSEQ multiplex PCR, and TCRdb kept only the in-frame ones, dropping some. The sample consists of about 120,000 clones, 85% to 95% of them appearing once. The sample was peripheral blood, taken 28 days after the second AZD1222 dose. These receptor sequences come from an adult who received the AZD1222 COVID-19 vaccine.

This chain uses TRBV28 with TRBJ1-5; D gene ambiguous. V was shortened by 3 bases and J by 0 bases, with 12 bases between the two germline ends. The CDR3 consists of 16 residues. Germline CDR1 and CDR2: MDHEN and SYDVKM. DNA for the CDR3: TGTGCCAGCAGTTTTTGGGCAGATACTAGCAATCAGCCCCAGCATTTT. This gives the protein CASSFWADTSNQPQHF.

The V gene is TRBV2, the J gene TRBJ2-5; D ambiguous. Germline assignment: CDR1 SNHLY and CDR2 FYNNEI. V lost 10 bases, J lost 5 bases, and 11 bases lay in between. The CDR3 is 11 amino acids. CDR3 DNA sequence: TGTGCCATCAACCTTAAGGAGACCCAGTACTTC. This sequence encodes CAINLKETQYF.

The CDR3, as DNA: TGCAGCGTTGAGCTGGAGGGTGGCGATCAGCCCCAGCATTTT. Translation gives CSVELEGGDQPQHF. This chain joins TRBV29-1 and TRBJ1-5; unclear D gene. The germline gives CDR1 SQVTM, CDR2 ANQGSEA. This CDR3 spans 14 amino acids. V shed 3 bases and J shed 5 bases, with 14 bases lying between them.

This chain links TRBV30 with TRBJ2-1; D ambiguous. The length of the CDR3 is 12 residues. CDR1 GTSNPN and CDR2 SVGIG come from the germline V gene (reference sequence). Trimming removed 4 bases from V and 4 bases from J, with 8 bases in between. The CDR3 sequence is CAWTGFYNEQFF. DNA of the CDR3: TGTGCCTGGACAGGCTTTTACAATGAGCAGTTCTTC.

DNA for the CDR3: TGTGCCAGCAGTTTCAGCGGGAACACCTACAATGAGCAGTTCTTC. Amino acids: CASSFSGNTYNEQFF. This chain connects TRBV28 to TRBJ2-1; TRBD2 matches at 7 bases. The V segment lost 3 bases and the J segment 2 bases; nucleotides outside the gene matches: 4. The CDR3 contains 15 residues. The germline gives CDR1 MDHEN, CDR2 SYDVKM.

This chain uses TRBV5-1 with TRBJ2-3; D is possibly TRBD1 (7 bases). Germline CDR1 and CDR2: SGHRS and YFSETQ. CDR3 length: 15 residues. Trimming shortened V by 4 bases and J by 3 bases, and 15 bases separated the two germline ends. The CDR3 is CASSPRTGGTDTQYF. Here the CDR3 DNA reads TGCGCCAGCAGCCCCAGGACAGGAGGGACAGATACGCAGTATTTT.

The V gene is TRBV6-1, the J gene TRBJ2-5; D might be TRBD1 or TRBD2, each matching 5 bases. Germline CDR1 reads MNHNS; CDR2 reads SASEGT. The ends were cut back, 0 bases at V and 4 bases at J, with 12 bases in the middle. The CDR3 covers 15 residues. DNA for the CDR3: TGTGCCAGCAGTGAAGCGGCCAGGGCGGGAGAGACCCAGTACTTC. It encodes CASSEAARAGETQYF.

The chain employs TRBV27 and TRBJ1-2; D gene unclear. The CDR3 runs 12 residues. Per germline, CDR1 MNHEY and CDR2 SMNVEV (reference sequence). V lost 9 bases and J 6 bases, leaving 14 bases between the germline ends. The CDR3 DNA is TGTGCCAGTAAGGGTGTCGTCCATGGCTACACCTTC. Translating gives CASKGVVHGYTF.

The chain is built from TRBV2 and TRBJ1-1; 7 bases are shared with TRBD1. The CDR3 totals 14 residues. Germline CDR1 SNHLY, CDR2 FYNNEI. With 7 bases clipped from V and 2 bases from J, the junction kept 7 bases outside the gene matches. The CDR3 spells CASTGDRQNTEAFF. The CDR3 DNA follows: TGTGCCAGCACTGGGGACAGACAAAACACTGAAGCTTTCTTT.

The chain combines TRBV19 with TRBJ1-2; 9 bases are shared with TRBD1. The CDR3 length is 14 residues. V trimming: 7 bases; J trimming: 6 bases; junction bases outside the gene matches: 9. CDR1 and CDR2 from the germline V gene are LNHDA and SQIVND (reference sequence). The CDR3: CASNNRGQGDGYTF. As DNA, the CDR3 is TGTGCCAGTAACAACAGGGGGCAAGGTGATGGCTACACCTTC. Complete variable domain (other parts from reference TRBV19 and TRBJ1-2): DGGITQSPKYLFRKEGQNVTLSCEQNLNHDAMYWYRQDPGQGLRLIYYSQIVNDFQKGDIAEGYSVSREKKESFPLTVTSAQKNPTAFYLCASNNRGQGDGYTFGSGTRLTVV.

V gene TRBV4-1 combines with J gene TRBJ2-1; possibly TRBD2 for D (6 bases). Per the germline V gene, CDR1 is MGHRA and CDR2 is YSYEKL. This CDR3 is built from 16 residues. V shed 0 bases and J shed 10 bases, with 19 bases lying between them. The CDR3 spells CASSQEKIGAGYEQFF. The CDR3 DNA reads TGCGCCAGCAGCCAAGAGAAGATAGGAGCGGGTTACGAGCAGTTCTTC.

The chain combines TRBV28 with TRBJ2-5; TRBD2 matches 8 bases. Germline loops: CDR1 MDHEN, CDR2 SYDVKM. V was clipped by 5 bases and J by 2 bases; unmatched bases: 4. This CDR3 has 14 amino acids. The CDR3 sequence is CASSPTSGQETQYF. In DNA form, the CDR3 reads TGTGCCAGCAGTCCCACTAGCGGACAAGAGACCCAGTACTTC.

The chain is built from TRBV18 and TRBJ2-3, with 7 bases aligning to TRBD1. This CDR3 is built from 15 residues. Germline loops: CDR1 KGHSH, CDR2 LQKENI. J was trimmed by 5 bases and V by 3 bases; bases with no gene match: 8. CDR3: CASSPPTGTIDTQYF. The CDR3 DNA sequence: TGTGCCAGCTCACCCCCGACAGGGACGATAGATACGCAGTATTTT. The full variable domain, completed using reference TRBV18 and TRBJ2-3, is NAGVMQNPRHLVRRRGQEARLRCSPMKGHSHVYWYRQLPEEGLKFMVYLQKENIIDESGMPKERFSAEFPKEGPSILRIQQVVRGDSAAYFCASSPPTGTIDTQYFGPGTRLTVL.

The chain joins TRBV4-1 to TRBJ2-3; 13 nucleotides line up with TRBD2. Germline trimming cut 3 bases from V and 3 bases from J; bases unmatched to any gene: 9. Germline V gene sequence: CDR1 MGHRA, CDR2 YSYEKL. CDR3 size: 18 residues. The CDR3 sequence: CASSQRSGTSGNTDTQYF. The CDR3, as DNA: TGCGCCAGCAGCCAGCGCTCCGGGACTAGCGGGAATACAGATACGCAGTATTTT.

The rearrangement links TRBV28 to TRBJ1-2; D is ambiguous. CDR3 length equals 13 residues. Trimming cost V 3 bases and J 4 bases, with 9 bases left between them. Looked up from germline, CDR1 is MDHEN and CDR2 is SYDVKM. DNA of the CDR3: TGTGCCAGCAGTTTGAGGATTGGCTATGGCTACACCTTC. Protein sequence: CASSLRIGYGYTF.

The V and J genes are TRBV14 and TRBJ2-3; D not certain. The CDR3 has 13 amino acids. The V gene lost 3 bases and the J gene lost 6 bases, with 10 bases spanning the gap. Germline CDR1 SGHDN, CDR2 FVKESK. CDR3 loop: CASSQGTWDTQYF. The CDR3 DNA reads TGTGCCAGCAGCCAGGGTACTTGGGATACGCAGTATTTT.

The chain has TRBV7-3 and TRBJ2-3; a possible D gene is TRBD2 (6 bases). Germline CDR1 SGHTA, CDR2 FQGTGA. V was trimmed by 1 base and J by 0 bases, leaving 23 bases between them. The CDR3 contains 20 residues. CDR3 in amino acids: CASSLKPGLALSGSTDTQYF. DNA of the CDR3: TGTGCCAGCAGCTTAAAGCCGGGATTGGCACTTAGCGGTAGCACAGATACGCAGTATTTT. Variable domain in full (rest from reference TRBV7-3 and TRBJ2-3): GAGVSQTPSNKVTEKGKYVELRCDPISGHTALYWYRQSLGQGPEFLIYFQGTGAADDSGLPNDRFFAVRPEGSVSTLKIQRTERGDSAVYLCASSLKPGLALSGSTDTQYFGPGTRLTVL.

Remarks on this clone: The same CDR3 also results from other DNA sequences found in this sample. V and J are TRBV19 and TRBJ1-1; D gene uncertain. This CDR3 has 11 amino acids. Trimming removed 5 bases from V and 0 bases from J, with 1 base in between. Per germline, CDR1 LNHDA and CDR2 SQIVND (reference sequence). The DNA of the CDR3 is TGTGCCAGTAGTCTGAACACTGAAGCTTTCTTT. Translating it yields CASSLNTEAFF.

This clone was seen a handful of times. The chain employs TRBV11-2 and TRBJ2-5; 10 nucleotides match TRBD2. CDR3 length equals 15 residues. The V segment lost 4 bases and the J segment 5 bases; nucleotides outside the gene matches: 7. Germline values: CDR1 SGHAT, CDR2 FQNNGV. In DNA form, the CDR3 reads TGTGCCAGCAGCTCCCGAGCGGGAGGGGGTGAGACCCAGTACTTC. It yields the protein CASSSRAGGGETQYF.

This rearrangement joins TRBV19 to TRBJ1-1, with D hard to call. The V end was cut by 8 bases, the J end by 6 bases, with 16 bases between. The germline CDR1 and CDR2 sequences are LNHDA and SQIVND (reference sequence). The CDR3 sequence is 13 residues long. CDR3 amino acids: CASSIGGGPEAFF. CDR3 DNA: TGTGCCAGTTCGATTGGTGGAGGGCCTGAAGCTTTCTTT.

This chain uses TRBV15 with TRBJ2-2; 7 nucleotides align to TRBD1. J gave up 4 bases and V 4 bases, and 6 bases lay outside the gene matches. This CDR3 comprises 15 residues. Looked up from germline, CDR1 is LNHNV and CDR2 is YYDKDF (reference sequence). For the CDR3, the DNA is TGTGCCACCAGCATTCACAGGGGCCCCACCGGGGAGCTGTTTTTT. Translating gives CATSIHRGPTGELFF.